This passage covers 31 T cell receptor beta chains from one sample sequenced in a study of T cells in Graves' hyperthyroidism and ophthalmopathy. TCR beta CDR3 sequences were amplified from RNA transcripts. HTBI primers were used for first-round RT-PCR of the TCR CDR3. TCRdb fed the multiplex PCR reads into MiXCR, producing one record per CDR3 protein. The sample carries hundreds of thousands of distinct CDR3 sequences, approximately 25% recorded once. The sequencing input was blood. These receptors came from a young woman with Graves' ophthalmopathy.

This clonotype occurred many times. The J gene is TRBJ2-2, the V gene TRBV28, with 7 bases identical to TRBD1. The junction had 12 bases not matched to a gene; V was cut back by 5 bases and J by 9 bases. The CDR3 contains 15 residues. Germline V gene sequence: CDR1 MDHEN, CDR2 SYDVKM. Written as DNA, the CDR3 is TGTGCCAGCAGTCCACTCTCAGGGGGATATAGGGAGCTGTTTTTT. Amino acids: CASSPLSGGYRELFF.

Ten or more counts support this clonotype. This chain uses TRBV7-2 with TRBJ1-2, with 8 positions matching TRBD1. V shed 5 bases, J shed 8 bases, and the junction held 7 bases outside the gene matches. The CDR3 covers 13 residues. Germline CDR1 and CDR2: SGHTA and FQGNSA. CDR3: CASSPRTGIGYTF. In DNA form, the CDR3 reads TGTGCCAGCAGCCCTAGGACAGGGATCGGCTACACCTTC.

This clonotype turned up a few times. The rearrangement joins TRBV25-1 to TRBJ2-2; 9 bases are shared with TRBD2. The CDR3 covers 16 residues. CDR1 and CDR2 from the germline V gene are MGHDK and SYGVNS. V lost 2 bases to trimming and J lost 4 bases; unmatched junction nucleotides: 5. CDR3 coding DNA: TGTGCCAGCAGTGAAGGCGGGGGGGCGGGCACCGGGGAGCTGTTTTTT. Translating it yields CASSEGGGAGTGELFF.

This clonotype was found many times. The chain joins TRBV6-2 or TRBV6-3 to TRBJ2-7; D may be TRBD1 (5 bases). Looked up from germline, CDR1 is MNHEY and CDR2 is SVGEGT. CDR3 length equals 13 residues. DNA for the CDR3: TGTGCAGTTAGGGGTAGGATCCCCTACGAGCAGTACTTC. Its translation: CAVRGRIPYEQYF.

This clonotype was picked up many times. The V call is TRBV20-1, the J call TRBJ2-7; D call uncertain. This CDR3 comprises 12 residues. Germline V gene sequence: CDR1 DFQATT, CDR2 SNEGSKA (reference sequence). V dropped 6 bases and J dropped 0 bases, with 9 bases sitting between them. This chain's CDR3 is CSADKSSYEQYF. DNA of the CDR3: TGCAGTGCCGACAAGAGCTCCTACGAGCAGTACTTC.

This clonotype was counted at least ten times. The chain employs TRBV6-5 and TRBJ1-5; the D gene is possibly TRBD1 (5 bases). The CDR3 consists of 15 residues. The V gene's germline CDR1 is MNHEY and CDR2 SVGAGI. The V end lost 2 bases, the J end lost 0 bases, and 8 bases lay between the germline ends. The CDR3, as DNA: TGTGCCAGCAGTTACCGACAGAATAGCAATCAGCCCCAGCATTTT. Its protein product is CASSYRQNSNQPQHF.

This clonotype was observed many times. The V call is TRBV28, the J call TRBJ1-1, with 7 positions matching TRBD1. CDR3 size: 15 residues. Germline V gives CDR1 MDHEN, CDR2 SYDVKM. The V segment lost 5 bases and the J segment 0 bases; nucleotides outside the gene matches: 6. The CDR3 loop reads CASSVFGTVNTEAFF. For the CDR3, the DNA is TGTGCCAGCAGTGTATTTGGGACAGTGAACACTGAAGCTTTCTTT.

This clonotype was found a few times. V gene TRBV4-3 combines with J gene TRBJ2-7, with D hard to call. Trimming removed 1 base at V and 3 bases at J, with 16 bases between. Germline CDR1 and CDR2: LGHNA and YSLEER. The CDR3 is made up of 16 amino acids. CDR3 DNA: TGCGCCAGCAGCCAAGGACGGCTATCTGGAAACTACGAGCAGTACTTC. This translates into CASSQGRLSGNYEQYF.

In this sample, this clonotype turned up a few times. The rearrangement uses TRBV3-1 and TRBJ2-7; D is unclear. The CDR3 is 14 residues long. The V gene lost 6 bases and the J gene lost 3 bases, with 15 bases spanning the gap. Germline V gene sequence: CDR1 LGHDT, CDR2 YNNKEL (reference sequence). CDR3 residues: CASSFQTLSYEQYF. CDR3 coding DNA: TGTGCCAGCAGTTTTCAGACACTGAGCTACGAGCAGTACTTC.

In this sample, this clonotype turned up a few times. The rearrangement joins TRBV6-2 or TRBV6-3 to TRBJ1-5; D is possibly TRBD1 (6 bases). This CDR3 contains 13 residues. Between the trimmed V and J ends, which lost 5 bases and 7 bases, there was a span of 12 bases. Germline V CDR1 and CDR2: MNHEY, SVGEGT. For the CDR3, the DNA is TGTGCCAGCAGTCATACAGGGTACCAGCCCCAGCATTTT. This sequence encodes CASSHTGYQPQHF.

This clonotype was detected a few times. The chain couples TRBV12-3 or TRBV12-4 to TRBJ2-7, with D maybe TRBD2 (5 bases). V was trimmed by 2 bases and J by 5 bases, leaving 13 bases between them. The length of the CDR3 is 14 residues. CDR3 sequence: CASSLTLWRDEQYF. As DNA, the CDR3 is TGTGCCAGCAGTTTAACCCTTTGGCGGGACGAGCAGTACTTC.

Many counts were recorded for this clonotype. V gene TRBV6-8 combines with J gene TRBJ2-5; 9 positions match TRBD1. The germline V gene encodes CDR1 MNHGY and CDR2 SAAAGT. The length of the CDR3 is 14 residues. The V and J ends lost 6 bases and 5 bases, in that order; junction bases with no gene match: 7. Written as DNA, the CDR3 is TGTGCCAGCAGGATGACAGGGGGGTCGGAGACCCAGTACTTC. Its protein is CASRMTGGSETQYF.

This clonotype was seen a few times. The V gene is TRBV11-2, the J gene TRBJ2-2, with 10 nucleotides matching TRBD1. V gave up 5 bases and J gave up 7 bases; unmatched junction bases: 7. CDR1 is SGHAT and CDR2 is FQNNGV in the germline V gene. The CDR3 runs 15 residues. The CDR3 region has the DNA TGTGCCAGCAGCCCAACGGGACAGGGGAACGGGGAGCTGTTTTTT. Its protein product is CASSPTGQGNGELFF.

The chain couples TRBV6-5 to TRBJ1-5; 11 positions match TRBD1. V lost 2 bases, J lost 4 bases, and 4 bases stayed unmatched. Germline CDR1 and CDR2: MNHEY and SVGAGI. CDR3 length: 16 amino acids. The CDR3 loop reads CASSYMGQGENQPQHF. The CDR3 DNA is TGTGCCAGCAGTTACATGGGACAGGGGGAAAATCAGCCCCAGCATTTT.

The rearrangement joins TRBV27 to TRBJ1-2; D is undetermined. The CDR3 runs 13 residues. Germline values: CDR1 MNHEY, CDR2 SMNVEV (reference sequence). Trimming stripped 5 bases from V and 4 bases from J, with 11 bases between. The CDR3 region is CASSNSELYGYTF. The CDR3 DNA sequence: TGTGCCAGCAGTAACAGCGAACTCTATGGCTACACCTTC.

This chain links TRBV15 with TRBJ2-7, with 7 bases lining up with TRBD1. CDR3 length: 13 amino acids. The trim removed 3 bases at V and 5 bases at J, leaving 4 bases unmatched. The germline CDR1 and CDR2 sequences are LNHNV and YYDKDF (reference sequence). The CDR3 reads CATSRTGINEQYF. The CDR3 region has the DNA TGTGCCACCAGCAGGACAGGGATCAACGAGCAGTACTTC.

CDR3: CASSSSVGLDEQYF. CDR3 sequence (DNA): TGTGCCAGCAGTAGTAGCGTAGGTTTAGACGAGCAGTACTTC. The genes are TRBV6-1 and TRBJ2-7, with D perhaps matching TRBD2 (5 bases). CDR1 is MNHNS and CDR2 is SASEGT in the germline V gene. The CDR3 is 14 residues long. Deletions cut 5 bases from V and 5 bases from J, with 16 bases between.

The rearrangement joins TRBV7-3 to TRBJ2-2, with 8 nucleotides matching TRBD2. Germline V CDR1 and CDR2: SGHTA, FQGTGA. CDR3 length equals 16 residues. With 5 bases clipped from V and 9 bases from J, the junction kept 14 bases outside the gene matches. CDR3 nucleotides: TGTGCCAGCAGCCCAAACGGGGGGGCCTCTATCAGGGAGCTGTTTTTT. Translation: CASSPNGGASIRELFF.

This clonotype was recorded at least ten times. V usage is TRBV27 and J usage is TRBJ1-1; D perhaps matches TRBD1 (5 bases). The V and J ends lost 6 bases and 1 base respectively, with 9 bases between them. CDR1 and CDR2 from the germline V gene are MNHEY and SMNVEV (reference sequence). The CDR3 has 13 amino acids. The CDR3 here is CASRWDENTEAFF. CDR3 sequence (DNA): TGTGCCAGCAGGTGGGACGAGAACACTGAAGCTTTCTTT.

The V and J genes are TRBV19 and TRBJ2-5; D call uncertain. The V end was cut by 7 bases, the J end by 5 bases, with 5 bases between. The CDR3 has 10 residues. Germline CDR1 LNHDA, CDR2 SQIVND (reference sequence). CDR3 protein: CASIFETQYF. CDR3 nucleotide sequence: TGTGCCAGTATTTTTGAGACCCAGTACTTC.

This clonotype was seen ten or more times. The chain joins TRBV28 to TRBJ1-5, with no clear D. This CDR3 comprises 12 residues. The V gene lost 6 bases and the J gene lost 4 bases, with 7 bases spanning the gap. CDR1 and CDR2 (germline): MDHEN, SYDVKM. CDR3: CASSSNNQPQHF. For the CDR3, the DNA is TGTGCCAGCAGCTCCAATAATCAGCCCCAGCATTTT. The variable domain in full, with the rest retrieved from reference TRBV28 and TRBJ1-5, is DVKVTQSSRYLVKRTGEKVFLECVQDMDHENMFWYRQDPGLGLRLIYFSYDVKMKEKGDIPEGYSVSREKKERFSLILESASTNQTSMYLCASSSNNQPQHFGDGTRLSIL.

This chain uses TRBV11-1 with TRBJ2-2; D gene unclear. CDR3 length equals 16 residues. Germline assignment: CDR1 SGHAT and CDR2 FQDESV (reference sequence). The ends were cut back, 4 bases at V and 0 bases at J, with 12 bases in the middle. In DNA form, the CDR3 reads TGTGCCAGCAGCTGGCAGCTTGACGCGAACACCGGGGAGCTGTTTTTT. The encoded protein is CASSWQLDANTGELFF.

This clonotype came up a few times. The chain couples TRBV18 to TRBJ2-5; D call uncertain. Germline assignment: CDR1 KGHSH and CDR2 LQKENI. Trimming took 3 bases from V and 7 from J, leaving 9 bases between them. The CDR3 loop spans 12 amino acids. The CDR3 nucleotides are TGTGCCAGCTCACCCCTCTCCGGGACCCAGTACTTC. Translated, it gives CASSPLSGTQYF.

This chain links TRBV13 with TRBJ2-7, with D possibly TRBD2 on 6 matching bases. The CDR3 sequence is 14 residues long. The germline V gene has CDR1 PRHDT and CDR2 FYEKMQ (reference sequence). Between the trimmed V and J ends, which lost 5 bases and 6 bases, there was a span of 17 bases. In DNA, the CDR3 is TGTGCCAGCAGCCGAGGACGTACCGGGAGCGAGCAGTACTTC. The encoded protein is CASSRGRTGSEQYF.

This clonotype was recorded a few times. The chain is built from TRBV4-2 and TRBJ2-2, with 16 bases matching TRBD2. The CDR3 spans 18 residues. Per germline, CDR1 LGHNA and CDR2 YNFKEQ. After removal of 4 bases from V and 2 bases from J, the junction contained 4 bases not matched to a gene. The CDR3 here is CASSPGLAGGRNTGELFF. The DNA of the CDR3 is TGTGCCAGCAGCCCGGGACTAGCGGGGGGGCGAAACACCGGGGAGCTGTTTTTT.

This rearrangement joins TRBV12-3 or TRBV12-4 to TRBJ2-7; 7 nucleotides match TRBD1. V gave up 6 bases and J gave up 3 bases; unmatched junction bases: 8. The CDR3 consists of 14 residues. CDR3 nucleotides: TGTGCCAGCAGCACAACAGGGACAGTCTACGAGCAGTACTTC. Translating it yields CASSTTGTVYEQYF.

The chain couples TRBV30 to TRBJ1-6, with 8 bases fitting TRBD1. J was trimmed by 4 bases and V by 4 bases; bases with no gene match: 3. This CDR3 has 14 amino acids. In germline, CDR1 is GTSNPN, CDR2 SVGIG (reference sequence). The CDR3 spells CAWKNRGYNSPLHF. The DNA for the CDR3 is TGTGCCTGGAAGAACAGGGGGTATAATTCACCCCTCCACTTT. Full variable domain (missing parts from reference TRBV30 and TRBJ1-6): SQTIHQWPATLVQPVGSPLSLECTVEGTSNPNLYWYRQAAGRGLQLLFYSVGIGQISSEVPQNLSASRPQDRQFILSSKKLLLSDSGFYLCAWKNRGYNSPLHFGNGTRLTVT.

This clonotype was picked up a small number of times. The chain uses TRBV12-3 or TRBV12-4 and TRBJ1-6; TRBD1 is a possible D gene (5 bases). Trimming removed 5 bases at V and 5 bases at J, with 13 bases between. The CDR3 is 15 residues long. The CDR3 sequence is CASSPGRDHNSPLHF. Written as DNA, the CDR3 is TGTGCCAGCAGTCCAGGAAGGGACCATAATTCACCCCTCCACTTT.

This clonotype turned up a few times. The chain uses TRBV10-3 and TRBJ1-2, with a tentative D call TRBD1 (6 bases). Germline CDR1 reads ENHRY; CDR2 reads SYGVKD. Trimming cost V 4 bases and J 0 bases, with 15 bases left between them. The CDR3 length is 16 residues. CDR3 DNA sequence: TGTGCCATCAGTGGGGGAACCGGGACACCTAACTATGGCTACACCTTC. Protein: CAISGGTGTPNYGYTF.

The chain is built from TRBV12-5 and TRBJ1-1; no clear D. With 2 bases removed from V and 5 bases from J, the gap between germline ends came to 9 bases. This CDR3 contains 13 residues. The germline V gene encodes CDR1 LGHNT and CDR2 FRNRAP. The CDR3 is CASGLMGRTEAFF. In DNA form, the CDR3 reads TGTGCTAGTGGTTTGATGGGGAGAACTGAAGCTTTCTTT.

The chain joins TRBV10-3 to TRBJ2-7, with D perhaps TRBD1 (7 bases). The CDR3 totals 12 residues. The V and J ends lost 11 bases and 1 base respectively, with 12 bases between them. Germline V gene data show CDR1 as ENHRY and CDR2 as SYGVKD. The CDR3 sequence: CAGGGTSYEQYF. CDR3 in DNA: TGTGCCGGAGGGGGCACGTCCTACGAGCAGTACTTC.